This TCR beta chain was documented in a study of shared clonotypes between healthy human individuals. Across the whole study: CD8 memory received one plate per donor, CD8 naive two, CD4 memory three and CD4 naive three.

Points on this clone: The antigen is not known.

The CDR3 is made up of 13 amino acids. Germline V gene data show CDR1 as MNHEY and CDR2 as SVGAGI. V was pared by 6 bases and J by 3 bases, with 2 bases of the junction left unmatched. A CD45RA-negative memory subset and a CD45RA+ naive subset were separated from the CD4+ cells. Overall study findings and caveats: Larger estimated richness was generally recorded for naive subsets relative to memory subsets.

TCRdb's copy holds only in-frame clones and misses some; the assay was immunoSEQ multiplex PCR. The table has some 2.3 million clones, 85% to 95% seen once. The sequence was obtained from a man between 18 and 29 years old in good health. Some clones in this sample may be carry-over from other donors' samples. The chain couples TRBV6-5 to TRBJ1-5, with TRBD1 matching 7 bases. Sequencing was carried out using naive CD4+ T cells from PBMCs. The subset was: CD45RA+ positively selected. The CDR3 here is CASRGQLNQPQHF. The CDR3 coding sequence is TGTGCCAGCAGGGGACAGCTCAATCAGCCCCAGCATTTT.